The 8 T cell receptor beta chains in this list originate from one sample, sequenced in a study of early stage breast cancer tumors. The protocol was immunoSEQ multiplex PCR, while the TCRdb copy is restricted to in-frame clones and leaves out a portion. This sample carries about 25,000 clones, roughly 67% of them seen once, and the ten largest clones take around 10%. What was sequenced was breast tumor tissue. Receptor source: a person between 60 and 69 years old with breast cancer.

This chain links TRBV6-5 with TRBJ1-5; TRBD1 is a possible D gene (6 bases). Trimming took off 2 bases at V and 5 bases at J, with 13 bases between the two ends. This CDR3 has 15 residues. Germline V gives CDR1 MNHEY, CDR2 SVGAGI. CDR3 sequence reads: CASSYTTGSDQPQHF. CDR3 coding DNA: TGTGCCAGCAGTTACACGACAGGTTCCGATCAGCCCCAGCATTTT.

This chain connects TRBV7-6 to TRBJ1-1; tentative D call: TRBD1 (5 bases). The length of the CDR3 is 16 residues. The V gene lost 1 base and the J gene lost 4 bases, with 16 bases spanning the gap. CDR1 is SGHVS and CDR2 is FNYEAQ in the germline V gene. CDR3 protein: CASSLGGFRGSTEAFF. DNA for the CDR3: TGTGCCAGCAGCTTAGGGGGCTTTAGGGGTTCCACTGAAGCTTTCTTT.

The chain carries TRBV4-1 and TRBJ2-7, with D unresolved. Germline CDR1 reads MGHRA; CDR2 reads YSYEKL. V gave up 1 base and J gave up 2 bases, with 6 bases separating them. The CDR3 length is 13 residues. The CDR3 loop reads CASSQVTAYEQYF. The CDR3 coding sequence is TGCGCCAGCAGCCAAGTCACGGCCTACGAGCAGTACTTC.

This clone was found a few times. The V call is TRBV11-1, the J call TRBJ2-2, with 10 bases identical to TRBD1. V lost 4 bases and J lost 7; bases outside the gene matches: 6. CDR3 size: 15 residues. The germline gives CDR1 SGHAT, CDR2 FQDESV (reference sequence). CDR3 in amino acids: CASSSDRGRDGELFF. The CDR3 DNA follows: TGTGCCAGCAGCTCGGACAGGGGGAGGGACGGGGAGCTGTTTTTT.

This clone was detected once. The V call is TRBV2, the J call TRBJ2-5, with no clear D. The CDR3 runs 11 residues. The germline V gene encodes CDR1 SNHLY and CDR2 FYNNEI. Trimming took off 4 bases at V and 3 bases at J, with 3 bases between the two ends. This chain's CDR3 is CASSAEETQYF. For the CDR3, the DNA is TGTGCCAGCAGTGCTGAAGAGACCCAGTACTTC.

V gene TRBV5-1 combines with J gene TRBJ2-5, with 10 bases aligning to TRBD2. Germline V gene data show CDR1 as SGHRS and CDR2 as YFSETQ. CDR3 size: 15 residues. Trimming took 0 bases from V and 3 from J; bases not matched to a gene: 2. CDR3 DNA: TGCGCCAGCAGCTTGGGGCTAGCGGGAGAAGAGACCCAGTACTTC. Translating gives CASSLGLAGEETQYF. The variable domain in full, with the rest retrieved from reference TRBV5-1 and TRBJ2-5, is KAGVTQTPRYLIKTRGQQVTLSCSPISGHRSVSWYQQTPGQGLQFLFEYFSETQRNKGNFPGRFSGRQFSNSRSEMNVSTLELGDSALYLCASSLGLAGEETQYFGPGTRLLVL.

This clone was picked up a small number of times. V usage is TRBV11-2 and J usage is TRBJ2-7, with D uncertain. The V gene's germline CDR1 is SGHAT and CDR2 FQNNGV. The V end was cut by 3 bases, the J end by 0 bases, with 15 bases between. The CDR3 has 16 amino acids. DNA for the CDR3: TGTGCCAGCAGCTTTAGTTTTCGGCGGAGCTCCTACGAGCAGTACTTC. Translated, it gives CASSFSFRRSSYEQYF.

Relative to its sample, this clone is medium-sized (0.01 to 0.1%). The chain recombines TRBV11-3 with TRBJ2-4; TRBD2 might be the D (5 bases). V lost 3 bases and J lost 0, with 18 bases in between. The CDR3 runs to 18 residues. Germline CDR1 reads SGHNT; CDR2 reads YENEEA. The CDR3 DNA is TGTGCCAGCAGCTTTAGAAAAAGCGGATACTTAGCCAAAAACATTCAGTACTTC. Protein: CASSFRKSGYLAKNIQYF.